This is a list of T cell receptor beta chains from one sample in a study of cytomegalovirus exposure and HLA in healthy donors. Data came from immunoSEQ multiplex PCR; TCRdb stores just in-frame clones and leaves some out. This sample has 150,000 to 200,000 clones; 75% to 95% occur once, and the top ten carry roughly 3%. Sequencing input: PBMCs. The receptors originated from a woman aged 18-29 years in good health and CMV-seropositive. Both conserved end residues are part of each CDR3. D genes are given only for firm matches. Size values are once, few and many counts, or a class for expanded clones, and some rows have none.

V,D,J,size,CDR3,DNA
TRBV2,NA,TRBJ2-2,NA,CASRSGAGADTGELFF,TGTGCCAGCAGGTCCGGGGCAGGGGCCGACACCGGGGAGCTGTTTTTT
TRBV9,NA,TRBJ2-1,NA,CASSPPRGSNNEQFF,TGTGCCAGCAGCCCCCCTCGGGGGAGCAACAATGAGCAGTTCTTC
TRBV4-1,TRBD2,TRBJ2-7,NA,CASSQLREGRYEQYF,TGCGCCAGCAGCCAACTGCGGGAGGGCCGCTACGAGCAGTACTTC
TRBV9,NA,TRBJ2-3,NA,CASRASDVDTQYF,TGTGCCAGCAGGGCTAGCGACGTAGATACGCAGTATTTT
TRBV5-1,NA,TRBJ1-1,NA,CASSLGAATTRAFF,TGCGCCAGCAGCTTGGGCGCCGCGACAACAAGAGCTTTCTTT
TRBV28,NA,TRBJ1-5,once,CASSLKGGSIDGQPQHF,TGTGCCAGCAGTCTAAAAGGGGGTTCCATCGACGGTCAGCCCCAGCATTTT
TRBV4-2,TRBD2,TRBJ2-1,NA,CASSQDQGASGNEQFF,TGTGCCAGCAGCCAAGATCAAGGGGCTAGCGGCAATGAGCAGTTCTTC
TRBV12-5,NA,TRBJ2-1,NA,CASGGAGSVNEQFF,TGTGCTAGTGGTGGGGCCGGGAGCGTAAATGAGCAGTTCTTC
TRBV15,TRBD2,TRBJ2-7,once,CATSRESLAGGSPEQYF,TGTGCCACCAGCAGGGAATCTCTAGCGGGAGGGTCCCCCGAGCAGTACTTC
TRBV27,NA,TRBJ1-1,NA,CASSLRGGEAFF,TGTGCCAGCAGTTTACGGGGAGGTGAAGCTTTCTTT
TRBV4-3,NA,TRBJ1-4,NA,CASSQEGAGAATNEKLFF,TGCGCCAGCAGCCAAGAGGGGGCAGGGGCCGCAACTAATGAAAAACTGTTTTTT
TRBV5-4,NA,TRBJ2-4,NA,CASSWGDLGNIQYF,TGTGCCAGCAGCTGGGGGGACTTGGGAAACATTCAGTACTTC
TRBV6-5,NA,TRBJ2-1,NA,CASSPNNEQFF,TGTGCCAGCAGTCCAAACAATGAGCAGTTCTTC
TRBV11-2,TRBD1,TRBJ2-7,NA,CASSSPGTGSSYEQYF,TGTGCCAGCAGCTCCCCGGGGACAGGGAGCTCCTACGAGCAGTACTTC
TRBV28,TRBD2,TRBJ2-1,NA,CASSPSRAPGGNEQFF,TGTGCCAGCAGTCCGTCCCGGGCCCCGGGAGGCAATGAGCAGTTCTTC
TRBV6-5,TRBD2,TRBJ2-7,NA,CASSYSVGGPNEQYF,TGTGCCAGCAGTTACTCCGTGGGAGGGCCGAACGAGCAGTACTTC
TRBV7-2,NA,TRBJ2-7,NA,CASSPLRGAGIEQYF,TGTGCCAGCAGCCCGCTTCGCGGGGCGGGAATCGAGCAGTACTTC
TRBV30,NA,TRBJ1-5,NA,CAWSGGHFQPQHF,TGTGCCTGGAGTGGGGGCCATTTCCAGCCCCAGCATTTT
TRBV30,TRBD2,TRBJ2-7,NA,CAWRRGYSYEQYF,TGTGCCTGGAGGCGGGGGTACTCCTACGAGCAGTACTTC
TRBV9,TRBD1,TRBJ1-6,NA,CASSVGTGFNSPLHF,TGTGCCAGCAGCGTAGGGACAGGGTTCAATTCACCCCTCCACTTT
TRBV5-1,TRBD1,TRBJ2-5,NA,CASRPRTGFRGETQYF,TGCGCCAGCAGACCACGGACAGGGTTTCGGGGAGAGACCCAGTACTTC
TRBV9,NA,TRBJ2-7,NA,CASSVGRGEQYF,TGTGCCAGCAGCGTAGGTCGGGGAGAGCAGTACTTC
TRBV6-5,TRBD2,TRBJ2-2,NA,CASRASGMNTGELFF,TGTGCCAGCAGGGCTAGCGGGATGAACACCGGGGAGCTGTTTTTT
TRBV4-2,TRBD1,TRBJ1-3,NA,CASSHLQGGDGNTIYF,TGTGCCAGCAGCCACCTCCAAGGGGGCGATGGAAACACCATATATTTT
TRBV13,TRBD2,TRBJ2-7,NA,CASSLGLAGEQYF,TGTGCCAGCAGCTTGGGACTAGCGGGAGAGCAGTACTTC
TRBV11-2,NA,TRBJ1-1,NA,CASSFLWGGTEAFF,TGTGCCAGCAGCTTCCTATGGGGGGGCACTGAAGCTTTCTTT
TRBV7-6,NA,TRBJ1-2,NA,CASSPQTGQHGYTF,TGTGCCAGCAGCCCACAGACAGGACAGCATGGCTACACCTTC
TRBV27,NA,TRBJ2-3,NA,CASSLLGRTNTDTQYF,TGTGCCAGCAGTTTACTGGGACGGACTAACACAGATACGCAGTATTTT
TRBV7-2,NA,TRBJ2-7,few,CASSSTGSYEQYF,TGTGCCAGCAGCTCAACGGGATCCTACGAGCAGTACTTC
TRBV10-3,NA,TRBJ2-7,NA,CAISGGGAYEQYF,TGTGCCATCAGTGGTGGAGGGGCCTACGAGCAGTACTTC
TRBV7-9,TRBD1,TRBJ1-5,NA,CASSPRTGDYSNQPQHF,TGTGCCAGCAGCCCCCGGACAGGGGACTATAGCAATCAGCCCCAGCATTTT
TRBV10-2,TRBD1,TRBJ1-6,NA,CASGTGVSNSPLHF,TGCGCCAGCGGGACAGGGGTTAGTAATTCACCCCTCCACTTT
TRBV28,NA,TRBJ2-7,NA,CASRPQGAVSHEQYF,TGTGCCAGCAGGCCACAGGGTGCCGTGTCCCACGAGCAGTACTTC
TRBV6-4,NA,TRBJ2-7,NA,CASSPRTGSYEQYF,TGTGCCAGCAGCCCCAGAACAGGGTCCTACGAGCAGTACTTC
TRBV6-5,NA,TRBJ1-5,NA,CASSFTGGGPQHF,TGTGCCAGCAGTTTCACCGGGGGGGGGCCCCAGCATTTT
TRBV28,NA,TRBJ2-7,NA,CASSLSRGPYEQYF,TGTGCCAGCAGCCTAAGCAGGGGCCCTTACGAGCAGTACTTC
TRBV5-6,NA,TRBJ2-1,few,CASSTTNYVQFF,TGTGCCAGCAGCACCACTAACTACGTCCAGTTCTTC
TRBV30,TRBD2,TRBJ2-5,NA,CAWSVGLGLAPQETQYF,TGTGCCTGGAGTGTAGGTTTGGGACTAGCTCCCCAAGAGACCCAGTACTTC
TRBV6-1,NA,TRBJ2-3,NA,CASSEAVAYTDTQYF,TGTGCCAGCAGTGAAGCAGTGGCTTACACAGATACGCAGTATTTT
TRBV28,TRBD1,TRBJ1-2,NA,CASSLPLRGQGYGYTF,TGTGCCAGCAGTTTACCCCTCAGGGGGCAGGGCTATGGCTACACCTTC
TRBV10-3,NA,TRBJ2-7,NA,CAISLGGGSYEQYF,TGTGCCATCAGTTTAGGGGGGGGCTCCTACGAGCAGTACTTC
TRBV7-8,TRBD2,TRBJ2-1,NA,CASSFLQRGGPNEQFF,TGTGCCAGCAGCTTCCTACAGCGGGGAGGGCCTAATGAGCAGTTCTTC
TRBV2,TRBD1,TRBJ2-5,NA,CASSVGTGGAETQYF,TGTGCCAGCAGTGTCGGGACAGGGGGCGCGGAGACCCAGTACTTC
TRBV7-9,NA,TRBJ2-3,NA,CASRRGGATDTQYF,TGTGCCAGCAGACGGGGCGGGGCGACAGATACGCAGTATTTT
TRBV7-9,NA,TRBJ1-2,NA,CASSFTGSRSYTF,TGTGCCAGCAGCTTCACAGGCTCTCGTAGCTACACCTTC
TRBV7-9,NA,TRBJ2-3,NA,CASSLVKSSRSAQYF,TGTGCCAGCAGCTTGGTAAAATCTTCCAGGTCCGCGCAGTATTTT
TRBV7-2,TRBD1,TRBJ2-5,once,CASSLDPTGWQETQYF,TGTGCCAGCAGCCTAGACCCGACAGGGTGGCAAGAGACCCAGTACTTC
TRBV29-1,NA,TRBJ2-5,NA,CSVDSQVTQYF,TGCAGCGTTGACAGTCAAGTTACCCAGTACTTC
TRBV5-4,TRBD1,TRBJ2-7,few,CASGRQGSSYEQYF,TGTGCCAGCGGAAGACAGGGCTCCTCCTACGAGCAGTACTTC
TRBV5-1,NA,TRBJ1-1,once,CASSAQVNTEAFF,TGCGCCAGCAGCGCACAGGTGAACACTGAAGCTTTCTTT
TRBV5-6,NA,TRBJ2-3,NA,CASSLPSWDTQYF,TGTGCCAGCAGCTTGCCTAGTTGGGATACGCAGTATTTT
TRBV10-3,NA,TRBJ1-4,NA,CAISKTGAGANEKLFF,TGTGCCATCAGTAAGACAGGAGCTGGGGCTAATGAAAAACTGTTTTTT
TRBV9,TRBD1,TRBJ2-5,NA,CASSSRDRVLGETQYF,TGTGCCAGCAGCAGCCGGGACAGGGTTCTTGGAGAGACCCAGTACTTC
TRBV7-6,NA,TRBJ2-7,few,CASSLELTSYEQYF,TGTGCCAGCAGCTTAGAACTAACAAGCTACGAGCAGTACTTC
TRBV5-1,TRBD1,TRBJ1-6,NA,CASRATGDASPLHF,TGCGCCAGCAGAGCTACAGGGGATGCTTCACCCCTCCACTTT